Following are 32 T cell receptor beta chains from one sample sequenced in a study of cytomegalovirus exposure and HLA in healthy donors (dated by TCRdb to about 2017). Libraries were constructed by the immunoSEQ multiplex PCR assay. A mixture of 60 forward primers for TCR Vbeta segments and 13 reverse primers for TCR Jbeta segments was used in the multiplex PCR. Here the immuneACCESS table is served through TCRdb, limited to in-frame sequences with V and J called. Missing clones are a known gap in these copies; in checked studies unresolved V genes cover under half, and the rest lacks a known reason. The sample data list roughly 120,000 clones, and approximately 80% of these were observed just once. The top ten clones comprise 9.5% to 15% of the sample. The sample comprised PBMCs. The source is a woman aged 40 to 49 in good health and CMV-seropositive.

The V gene is TRBV5-6, the J gene TRBJ1-1; maybe TRBD1 (6 bases). Trimming cost V 2 bases and J 5 bases, with 7 bases left between them. The CDR3 extends over 12 amino acids. From germline, CDR1 is SGHDT and CDR2 YYEEEE. CDR3 amino acids: CASSLQGTEAFF. The CDR3 bases are TGTGCCAGCAGCTTACAGGGAACTGAAGCTTTCTTT.

The V gene is TRBV5-6, the J gene TRBJ2-1, with 9 bases that match TRBD1. V shed 7 bases and J 4 bases; nucleotides not matched to a gene: 3. This CDR3 region has 13 residues. The germline gives CDR1 SGHDT, CDR2 YYEEEE. The CDR3: CASVDRGYNEQFF. The CDR3 nucleotides read TGTGCCAGCGTCGACAGGGGGTACAATGAGCAGTTCTTC. Based on the CDR3 plus reference TRBV5-6 and TRBJ2-1, the full variable domain is DAGVTQSPTHLIKTRGQQVTLRCSPKSGHDTVSWYQQALGQGPQFIFQYYEEEERQRGNFPDRFSGHQFPNYSSELNVNALLLGDSALYLCASVDRGYNEQFFGPGTRLTVL.

The chain joins TRBV19 to TRBJ1-2; no firm D call. The CDR3 contains 14 residues. The V gene lost 4 bases and the J gene lost 6 bases, with 15 bases spanning the gap. Germline V gene data show CDR1 as LNHDA and CDR2 as SQIVND (reference sequence). CDR3 coding DNA: TGTGCCAGTAGTAGCGCGCACCGAGGGAATGGCTACACCTTC. Translating it yields CASSSAHRGNGYTF.

The chain joins TRBV5-1 to TRBJ2-7, with TRBD2 matching over 7 bases. Germline V gene sequence: CDR1 SGHRS, CDR2 YFSETQ. CDR3 length equals 14 residues. The trim removed 8 bases at V and 4 bases at J, leaving 12 bases unmatched. The CDR3 sequence is CASARTSDVYEQYF. CDR3 nucleotides: TGCGCCAGTGCCAGGACTAGTGATGTATACGAGCAGTACTTC.

The chain is built from TRBV2 and TRBJ1-1, with a weak D call TRBD1 (5 bases). The CDR3 length is 14 residues. Germline V gene sequence: CDR1 SNHLY, CDR2 FYNNEI. The ends were cut back, 6 bases at V and 1 base at J, with 12 bases in the middle. This CDR3 reads CASRIYTGNTEAFF. The CDR3 nucleotides read TGTGCCAGCAGGATTTATACAGGGAACACTGAAGCTTTCTTT.

This chain connects TRBV30 to TRBJ2-1; maybe TRBD2 (6 bases). The germline V and J ends were trimmed by 0 bases and 6 bases, with 18 bases remaining between them. There are 16 residues in the CDR3. Germline V CDR1 and CDR2: GTSNPN, SVGIG (reference sequence). The CDR3 protein is CAWSVLGWGVVNEQFF. Written as DNA, the CDR3 is TGTGCCTGGAGTGTACTAGGCTGGGGGGTGGTCAATGAGCAGTTCTTC.

This rearrangement joins TRBV30 to TRBJ2-5; weak D call: TRBD2 (7 bases). Germline CDR1 is GTSNPN and CDR2 is SVGIG (reference sequence). The CDR3 totals 14 residues. V gave up 3 bases and J gave up 2 bases, with 13 bases separating them. CDR3 nucleotide sequence: TGTGCCTGGAGGGTAAAGGGGGGGCAAGAGACCCAGTACTTC. Its translation is CAWRVKGGQETQYF.

V is TRBV27 and J is TRBJ2-1; 14 nucleotides line up with TRBD2. This CDR3 is 20 amino acids long. The germline gives CDR1 MNHEY, CDR2 SMNVEV (reference sequence). The V segment lost 5 bases and the J segment 0 bases; nucleotides outside the gene matches: 12. CDR3 coding DNA: TGTGCCAGCAGTCCCTACGGACTAGCGGGGGGACTTAGCTCCTACAATGAGCAGTTCTTC. This gives the protein CASSPYGLAGGLSSYNEQFF.

This chain joins TRBV7-9 and TRBJ2-3; D unclear. Trimming left V 5 bases short and J 3 bases short, with 3 bases between. Per the germline V gene, CDR1 is SEHNR and CDR2 is FQNEAQ (reference sequence). The CDR3 sequence is 11 residues long. CDR3 sequence: CASSPTDTQYF. The CDR3 coding sequence is TGTGCCAGCAGCCCTACAGATACGCAGTATTTT. The full variable domain, in which reference TRBV7-9 and TRBJ2-3 provide the parts outside the CDR3, is DTGVSQNPRHKITKRGQNVTFRCDPISEHNRLYWYRQTLGQGPEFLTYFQNEAQLEKSRLLSDRFSAERPKGSFSTLEIQRTEQGDSAMYLCASSPTDTQYFGPGTRLTVL.

Worth noting for this clone: Since the CDR3 does not end with the conserved phenylalanine or tryptophan, this likely comes from a read error. No DNA is shown, since the ends of the CDR3 on it are uncertain; the CDR3 is the one TCRdb lists. The V call is TRBV28, the J call TRBJ2-7; no DNA check was done on the table's D call, TRBD1. The germline CDR1 and CDR2 sequences are MDHEN and SYDVKM. The CDR3 region is 11 residues in length, termini included. The CDR3 loop reads CASSSGTGFEY.

The chain combines TRBV28 with TRBJ1-5; 9 bases map to TRBD1. With 3 bases clipped from V and 4 bases from J, the junction kept 4 bases outside the gene matches. The CDR3 is made up of 15 amino acids. In germline, CDR1 is MDHEN, CDR2 SYDVKM. The CDR3 DNA reads as TGTGCCAGCAGTTTGGGGGACAGGGATAATCAGCCCCAGCATTTT. Protein: CASSLGDRDNQPQHF. The full variable domain, completed using reference TRBV28 and TRBJ1-5, is DVKVTQSSRYLVKRTGEKVFLECVQDMDHENMFWYRQDPGLGLRLIYFSYDVKMKEKGDIPEGYSVSREKKERFSLILESASTNQTSMYLCASSLGDRDNQPQHFGDGTRLSIL.

The chain employs TRBV6-1 and TRBJ2-3, with 8 nucleotides matching TRBD1. The junction had 7 bases not matched to a gene; V was cut back by 6 bases and J by 5 bases. This CDR3 region has 14 residues. Germline V gene sequence: CDR1 MNHNS, CDR2 SASEGT. The CDR3 protein is CASRMQGAGDTQYF. The CDR3 coding sequence is TGTGCCAGCAGAATGCAGGGGGCGGGAGATACGCAGTATTTT.

The gene calls are TRBV19 and TRBJ2-1, with TRBD2 matching 7 bases. This CDR3 region has 19 residues. The junction had 24 bases not matched to a gene; V was cut back by 10 bases and J by 3 bases. Germline V gene sequence: CDR1 LNHDA, CDR2 SQIVND (reference sequence). CDR3 sequence: CATNPRRLSAGVLYNEQFF. The CDR3 coding sequence is TGTGCCACCAACCCTCGTCGGCTGTCGGCGGGAGTACTCTACAATGAGCAGTTCTTC.

The gene calls are TRBV28 and TRBJ2-2, with D perhaps TRBD2 (6 bases). Germline V gene sequence: CDR1 MDHEN, CDR2 SYDVKM. The CDR3 spans 16 residues. Between the trimmed V and J ends, which lost 7 bases and 6 bases, there was a span of 21 bases. In DNA, the CDR3 is TGTGCCAGCACCCCCGGAGGAGGGCGCCCCGCCGGGGAGCTGTTTTTT. Protein sequence: CASTPGGGRPAGELFF.

This clone has only one observation. The chain has TRBV7-8 and TRBJ2-7; D is undetermined. Per germline, CDR1 SGHVS and CDR2 FQNEAQ. V gave up 1 base and J gave up 3 bases, with 10 bases separating them. The CDR3 is 14 residues long. The CDR3 region is CASSLVVPLYEQYF. CDR3 DNA sequence: TGTGCCAGCAGCTTAGTAGTGCCCCTCTACGAGCAGTACTTC. Drawing the rest from reference TRBV7-8 and TRBJ2-7, the complete variable domain is GAGVSQSPRYKVAKRGQDVALRCDPISGHVSLFWYQQALGQGPEFLTYFQNEAQLDKSGLPSDRFFAERPEGSVSTLKIQRTQQEDSAVYLCASSLVVPLYEQYFGPGTRLTVT.

The J gene is TRBJ2-5, the V gene TRBV5-1, with D maybe TRBD2 (6 bases). This CDR3 region has 14 residues. Germline V gene lookup returns CDR1 SGHRS and CDR2 YFSETQ. Trimming cost V 3 bases and J 4 bases, with 13 bases left between them. The DNA for the CDR3 is TGCGCCAGCAGCTCGGGACTGAATCTAGAGACCCAGTACTTC. It codes for CASSSGLNLETQYF. Full variable domain (rest looked up from reference TRBV5-1 and TRBJ2-5): KAGVTQTPRYLIKTRGQQVTLSCSPISGHRSVSWYQQTPGQGLQFLFEYFSETQRNKGNFPGRFSGRQFSNSRSEMNVSTLELGDSALYLCASSSGLNLETQYFGPGTRLLVL.

The gene calls are TRBV19 and TRBJ2-1; maybe TRBD1 (6 bases). The CDR3 is made up of 13 amino acids. Trimming took 4 bases from V and 5 from J, leaving 9 bases between them. Per germline, CDR1 LNHDA and CDR2 SQIVND (reference sequence). CDR3 sequence: CASSTGTHNEQFF. In nucleotides, the CDR3 is TGTGCCAGTAGTACCGGGACACACAATGAGCAGTTCTTC.

J is TRBJ1-4 and V is TRBV4-2; possibly TRBD1 for D (5 bases). Germline assignment: CDR1 LGHNA and CDR2 YNFKEQ. The CDR3 runs to 15 residues. V was trimmed by 0 bases and J by 3 bases, leaving 8 bases between them. The CDR3 protein is CASSQDLRANEKLFF. The CDR3, as DNA: TGTGCCAGCAGCCAAGATCTCAGGGCTAATGAAAAACTGTTTTTT.

The chain is built from TRBV28 and TRBJ2-7, with TRBD1 matching 11 bases. Germline V lookup: CDR1 MDHEN, CDR2 SYDVKM. CDR3 length: 17 residues. The ends lost 2 bases at V and 5 bases at J; junction bases unmatched: 11. The CDR3 DNA reads TGTGCCAGCAGTTTACTCGGACAGGGGGCGACTGGCAACGAGCAGTACTTC. Its translation is CASSLLGQGATGNEQYF.

This chain links TRBV6-4 with TRBJ2-5; 7 nucleotides match TRBD2. Germline assignment: CDR1 MRHNA and CDR2 SNTAGT. The CDR3 sequence is 18 residues long. The V segment lost 7 bases and the J segment 5 bases; nucleotides outside the gene matches: 22. As DNA, the CDR3 is TGTGCCAGCATAGGACTAGTCAGTATTCACCCCAGCCAGGAGACCCAGTACTTC. Translated, it gives CASIGLVSIHPSQETQYF.

V gene TRBV7-9 combines with J gene TRBJ2-1; TRBD2 matches 16 bases. V shed 5 bases and J 4 bases; nucleotides not matched to a gene: 5. The germline V gene has CDR1 SEHNR and CDR2 FQNEAQ (reference sequence). The CDR3 contains 17 residues. The CDR3 region has the DNA TGTGCCAGCAGCCCGGGACTAGCGGGAGGGCAATACAATGAGCAGTTCTTC. As protein: CASSPGLAGGQYNEQFF. Full variable domain (remainder filled in from reference TRBV7-9 and TRBJ2-1): DTGVSQNPRHKITKRGQNVTFRCDPISEHNRLYWYRQTLGQGPEFLTYFQNEAQLEKSRLLSDRFSAERPKGSFSTLEIQRTEQGDSAMYLCASSPGLAGGQYNEQFFGPGTRLTVL.

The chain's CDR3 is CASSVGQRPNTGELFF. In DNA, the CDR3 is TGTGCCAGCAGCGTAGGCCAGCGACCGAACACCGGGGAGCTGTTTTTT. The V call is TRBV9, the J call TRBJ2-2; no reliable D call. V gave up 0 bases and J gave up 0 bases, with 9 bases separating them. Germline CDR1 is SGDLS and CDR2 is YYNGEE. This CDR3 has 16 residues.

This clone has just one count. This rearrangement joins TRBV28 to TRBJ2-7; maybe TRBD2 (5 bases). The CDR3 contains 13 residues. Germline V gene sequence: CDR1 MDHEN, CDR2 SYDVKM. V lost 6 bases, J lost 2 bases, and 11 bases lay in between. CDR3 bases: TGTGCCAGCAGCCACCGGGAAGCCTACGAGCAGTACTTC. It is translated as CASSHREAYEQYF.

The chain couples TRBV27 to TRBJ2-3; 10 nucleotides line up with TRBD2. The germline V gene has CDR1 MNHEY and CDR2 SMNVEV (reference sequence). CDR3 length: 17 amino acids. The V and J ends lost 6 bases and 4 bases, in that order; junction bases with no gene match: 13. CDR3 coding DNA: TGTGCCAGCAGCTGGCGTGGGCTAGCGGGAGTCTCAGATACGCAGTATTTT. Residues: CASSWRGLAGVSDTQYF.

On this clone itself: Sequence at one end of the junction differs from germline and may be a read error. The chain couples TRBV19 to TRBJ2-4; weak D call: TRBD1 (6 bases). The germline V gene has CDR1 LNHDA and CDR2 SQIVND (reference sequence). The CDR3 is 13 residues long. The CDR3 region has the DNA TGTGCCAGTAGTGATAACAGGGCTGATCTTCAATACTTC. Amino acid sequence: CASSDNRADLQYF.

This clone was detected once. J is TRBJ2-5 and V is TRBV25-1; unclear D gene. The J call may not be correct, given that the DNA end is closer to TRBJ2-7. Germline V CDR1 and CDR2: MGHDK, SYGVNS. This CDR3 contains 12 residues. The CDR3 bases are TGTGCCAGCAGGCCAAGCTCCTACGAGCAGTACTTC. Translating it yields CASRPSSYEQYF.

Written as DNA, the CDR3 is TGTGCCAGCAGCTCCCAGACTACGACTAGTGGTCCAGATACGCAGTATTTT. Residues: CASSSQTTTSGPDTQYF. The chain recombines TRBV5-5 with TRBJ2-3, with D possibly matching TRBD2 (6 bases). The V end was cut by 3 bases, the J end by 4 bases, with 21 bases between. Germline lookup yields CDR1 SGHKS and CDR2 YYEKEE (reference sequence). This CDR3 has 17 residues. Together with reference TRBV5-5 and TRBJ2-3, the CDR3 gives the full variable domain: DAGVTQSPTHLIKTRGQQVTLRCSPISGHKSVSWYQQVLGQGPQFIFQYYEKEERGRGNFPDRFSARQFPNYSSELNVNALLLGDSALYLCASSSQTTTSGPDTQYFGPGTRLTVL.

The rearrangement uses TRBV30 and TRBJ2-7; 9 bases fit TRBD1. The ends lost 2 bases at V and 3 bases at J; junction bases unmatched: 2. This CDR3 has 13 amino acids. Germline V gives CDR1 GTSNPN, CDR2 SVGIG (reference sequence). As DNA, the CDR3 is TGTGCCTGGAGTACGGGACAGGGCTACGAGCAGTACTTC. Protein: CAWSTGQGYEQYF.

In its sample, this clone was seen once. The V gene is TRBV4-1, the J gene TRBJ2-5, with 8 bases that match TRBD1. The J call may be wrong; the DNA end is better matched by TRBJ2-7. Germline-derived CDR1 and CDR2 are MGHRA and YSYEKL. The CDR3 covers 15 residues. CDR3 amino acids: CASSQPGQDFYEQYF. The CDR3, as DNA: TGCGCCAGCAGCCAACCGGGACAGGATTTCTACGAGCAGTACTTC.

The chain carries TRBV2 and TRBJ2-1; 7 bases map to TRBD2. Trimming at V came to 5 bases and at J to 4 bases, leaving 14 bases not matched to a gene. Germline values: CDR1 SNHLY, CDR2 FYNNEI. This CDR3 region has 17 residues. Here the CDR3 DNA reads TGTGCCAGCAGTCGGCTAGGAGTAGCGGGTGGATACAATGAGCAGTTCTTC. Translation: CASSRLGVAGGYNEQFF.

This clone was detected once. The chain has TRBV5-1 and TRBJ1-1; D remains unclear. This CDR3 comprises 13 residues. CDR1 is SGHRS and CDR2 is YFSETQ in the germline V gene. The V and J ends lost 1 base and 8 bases respectively, with 12 bases between them. The CDR3 coding sequence is TGCGCCAGCAGCTTGAACGGGGTGAGCGAAGCTTTCTTT. Residues: CASSLNGVSEAFF. The variable domain in full, completed from reference TRBV5-1 and TRBJ1-1, reads KAGVTQTPRYLIKTRGQQVTLSCSPISGHRSVSWYQQTPGQGLQFLFEYFSETQRNKGNFPGRFSGRQFSNSRSEMNVSTLELGDSALYLCASSLNGVSEAFFGQGTRLTVV.

The rearrangement links TRBV10-3 to TRBJ1-2, with 9 bases identical to TRBD1. The junction had 5 bases not matched to a gene; V was cut back by 0 bases and J by 3 bases. CDR3 length equals 16 residues. Germline loops: CDR1 ENHRY, CDR2 SYGVKD. The chain's CDR3 is CAISESGGQGYYGYTF. The CDR3 nucleotides are TGTGCCATCAGTGAGTCGGGGGGACAGGGATACTATGGCTACACCTTC.